These T cell receptor beta chains were read from a single sample in a study of T cell responses to AZD1222 COVID-19 vaccine. Some clones are missing from TCRdb's copy, which holds only in-frame ones; the method was immunoSEQ multiplex PCR. The data hold about 140,000 clones, with around 92% observed a single time. The starting material was peripheral blood, obtained on day 0 of AZD1222 vaccination. These receptor sequences come from an adult in good health. The conserved cysteine and the conserved F or W are not part of the CDR3 here. Fields, in order: J gene, V gene, clone size, CDR3 protein. Clone size is given for some rows only: seen once, a few or many times, or a class if the clone is expanded.

TRBJ2-5 | TRBV30 | NA | AWSAPAGDQETQY
TRBJ2-5 | TRBV3-1/TRBV3-2 | once | ASSQGSRQGPQETQY
TRBJ2-2 | TRBV28 | few | ASSLKRNPTGELF
TRBJ1-4 | TRBV29-1 | NA | SVGREGGLEKLF
TRBJ2-1 | TRBV3-1/TRBV3-2 | once | ASSPDRVGEQF
TRBJ2-3 | TRBV12-1 | NA | ASSPTTSGLTDTQY
TRBJ2-2 | TRBV6-5 | NA | ASSYSNFPSTGELF
TRBJ2-7 | TRBV27 | NA | ASSLSTGTSWPYEQY
TRBJ1-2 | TRBV28 | once | ASSLGQPNYGYT
TRBJ1-1 | TRBV9 | NA | ASSARHVEGSEAF
TRBJ1-2 | TRBV12-3/TRBV12-4 | NA | ASSPTGQGGYT
TRBJ1-2 | TRBV6-5 | NA | ASTRLNGYT
TRBJ1-2 | TRBV27 | NA | ASAHGDRGYT
TRBJ2-7 | TRBV3-1/TRBV3-2 | NA | ASSQGTITYEQY
TRBJ2-2 | TRBV5-1 | NA | ASSWSQGASGELF
TRBJ1-1 | TRBV7-9 | NA | ASSLSEGVAEAF
TRBJ1-2 | TRBV6-5 | NA | ASSSTNRAGYT
TRBJ2-7 | TRBV4-1 | NA | ASSQGTELSYEQY
TRBJ2-4 | TRBV7-9 | NA | ASSPRSGDIQY
TRBJ1-1 | TRBV30 | NA | AWSAGTVNTEAF
TRBJ2-2 | TRBV28 | NA | ASSSSGTGGELF
TRBJ2-1 | TRBV20-1 | NA | SASQGLAGDPYNEQF
TRBJ1-2 | TRBV6-2/TRBV6-3 | NA | ASSTMGGGYT
TRBJ1-2 | TRBV4-3 | NA | ASSQEGPDNPNYGYT
TRBJ1-5 | TRBV2 | NA | ASSARTGGHQPQH
TRBJ1-5 | TRBV4-1 | NA | ASSQEYSYSNQPQH
TRBJ1-2 | TRBV18 | NA | ASSTGDRYT
TRBJ1-2 | TRBV5-6 | NA | ASRRGQGASFFGYT
TRBJ2-2 | TRBV5-1 | once | ASSSGTRNTGELF
TRBJ1-1 | TRBV6-5 | NA | ASSSSDSWNTEAF
TRBJ2-1 | TRBV7-8 | NA | ASSLVLAGGPSDEQF
TRBJ2-3 | TRBV10-1 | NA | ASSERSGGITDTQY
TRBJ1-6 | TRBV2 | NA | ASSRDSSYNSPLH
TRBJ2-7 | TRBV7-2 | NA | ASSVTSGRAHEQY
TRBJ2-6 | TRBV28 | NA | ASSLVGSGANVLT
TRBJ2-2 | TRBV6-5 | once | ASRYRENGELF
TRBJ2-3 | TRBV28 | NA | ASSFGATLVTDTQY
TRBJ2-3 | TRBV4-1 | NA | ASSPVNQARADTQY
TRBJ1-1 | TRBV14 | NA | ASSQGTGGQRAEAF
TRBJ1-1 | TRBV19 | once | ASRAGIYNPEAF